Below are 9 T cell receptor beta chains sequenced from a single sample in a study of OX40 agonist ivuxolimab in advanced cancers. Method: immunoSEQ multiplex PCR; TCRdb's copy keeps in-frame clones and lacks some. This sample carries about 110,000 clones, 90% of them seen once, and the ten largest clones take 0.4% to 0.6%. The sequencing used CD4+ or CD8+ T cells sorted from blood, collected in a trial of the OX40 agonist ivuxolimab. These receptors were obtained from an adult with an advanced solid tumor such as melanoma, head and neck, liver or kidney cancer.

This chain links TRBV27 with TRBJ1-5; D is possibly TRBD1 (5 bases). CDR1 and CDR2 from the germline V gene are MNHEY and SMNVEV (reference sequence). The CDR3 consists of 12 residues. V lost 6 bases to trimming and J lost 4 bases, with 7 bases between them. The CDR3 loop reads CASREGNQPQHF. The DNA for the CDR3 is TGTGCCAGCAGGGAGGGGAATCAGCCCCAGCATTTT.

V usage is TRBV6-1 and J usage is TRBJ2-7, with D tentatively TRBD1 or TRBD2 (5 bases each). Deletions cut 7 bases from V and 0 bases from J, with 13 bases between. CDR3 size: 14 residues. Germline V lookup: CDR1 MNHNS, CDR2 SASEGT. The CDR3 DNA is TGTGCCAGCACTGGGGGTTGGAGCTCCTACGAGCAGTACTTC. Translation: CASTGGWSSYEQYF.

This clone was seen a single time. V usage is TRBV10-3 and J usage is TRBJ2-6; tentatively, D is TRBD1 or TRBD2 (5 bases each). Germline-derived CDR1 and CDR2 are ENHRY and SYGVKD. V lost 0 bases to trimming and J lost 4 bases, with 13 bases between them. The CDR3 runs 17 residues. The DNA of the CDR3 is TGTGCCATCAGTGAGTCGGGGGTTTCGGAGGGGGCCAACGTCCTGACTTTC. Its translation is CAISESGVSEGANVLTF.

The rearrangement joins TRBV6-1 to TRBJ2-1; TRBD2 aligns across 8 bases. V was clipped by 0 bases and J by 10 bases; unmatched bases: 2. This CDR3 is 13 amino acids long. The germline V gene has CDR1 MNHNS and CDR2 SASEGT. CDR3: CASSEAPSGEQFF. In nucleotides, the CDR3 is TGTGCCAGCAGTGAAGCCCCTAGCGGGGAGCAGTTCTTC.

This clone showed up just once. CDR3: CASSQRPGGANVLTF. The CDR3 DNA is TGCGCCAGCAGCCAACGCCCAGGTGGGGCCAACGTCCTGACTTTC. The chain combines TRBV4-3 with TRBJ2-6; no clear D. Germline CDR1 is LGHNA and CDR2 is YSLEER. CDR3 length: 15 residues. V was shortened by 2 bases and J by 3 bases, with 8 bases between the two germline ends.

The CDR3 nucleotides are TGTGCCAGCAGCTTCAACAAGAACACTGAAGCTTTCTTT. Protein sequence: CASSFNKNTEAFF. The rearrangement uses TRBV7-6 and TRBJ1-1; D ambiguous. Trimming removed 3 bases from V and 1 base from J, with 6 bases in between. Germline CDR1 is SGHVS and CDR2 is FNYEAQ. The CDR3 totals 13 residues.

As for this clone: At one end, the junction sequence differs from germline, possibly due to a read error. The chain links TRBV7-2 to TRBJ2-2, with a possible D match to TRBD2 (5 bases). The CDR3 spans 15 residues. Germline-derived CDR1 and CDR2 are SGHTA and FQGNSA. The CDR3 sequence: CASSTYTTNTGEPFF. CDR3 sequence (DNA): TGTGCCAGCAGCACCTACACCACGAACACCGGGGAGCCGTTTTTT.

This clone was observed a handful of times. The CDR3 nucleotides are TGCGCCAGCAGCCAAGATCCAAGGGTTGATTCACCCCTCCACTTT. Protein product: CASSQDPRVDSPLHF. The chain combines TRBV4-3 with TRBJ1-6, with D unclear. This CDR3 spans 15 amino acids. Trimming took off 0 bases at V and 8 bases at J, with 11 bases between the two ends. Germline V gene sequence: CDR1 LGHNA, CDR2 YSLEER.

A few counts support this clone. The J gene is TRBJ2-3, the V gene TRBV18; 9 nucleotides align to TRBD2. The V gene end was trimmed by 4 bases and the J gene end by 0 bases; junction bases not matched to a gene: 5. Germline V lookup: CDR1 KGHSH, CDR2 LQKENI. This CDR3 comprises 16 residues. The CDR3 DNA reads TGTGCCAGCTCACGCCGGACTAGCGCCAGCACAGATACGCAGTATTTT. Its translation: CASSRRTSASTDTQYF.